These 5 T cell receptor beta chains came from one sample sequenced in a study of CXCR3-negative and CXCR3-positive naive CD8 T cells. Libraries were UMI-labeled 5' RACE TRB cDNA. TCRdb re-called the 5' RACE reads; every CDR3 protein appears as one record, without DNA. The table counts more than 35,000 distinct CDR3 sequences; 14% lies in the top ten. Sequencing was done on a sample of memory CD8+ T cells from blood. These receptors were collected from a human donor in good health. Some clones in this sample may be carry-over from other donors' samples.

The V and J genes are TRBV12-3 or TRBV12-4 and TRBJ2-7; TCRdb's D call, TRBD2, is unchecked because there is no DNA. The CDR3 has 15 residues. The CDR3 spells CASSLGGGTPYEQYF.

The V and J genes are TRBV7-6 and TRBJ2-2; TCRdb reports TRBD2, a call that lacks DNA to check it against. Germline V gene lookup returns CDR1 SGHVS and CDR2 FNYEAQ. This CDR3 comprises 20 residues. CDR3 region: CASSFFPRTSGGSGTGELFF.

This chain uses TRBV7-6 with TRBJ2-1; lacking DNA, the TRBD1 call made by TCRdb goes unchecked. This CDR3 comprises 15 residues. Germline CDR1 is SGHVS and CDR2 is FNYEAQ. The CDR3 spells CASSSTGGTYNEQFF.

The CDR3: CASSPEDTQYF. The chain carries TRBV18 and TRBJ2-3. Per the germline V gene, CDR1 is KGHSH and CDR2 is LQKENI. This CDR3 has 11 residues.

This chain connects TRBV7-3 to TRBJ2-5; the TRBD1 assignment by TCRdb is unverifiable without DNA. Germline assignment: CDR1 SGHTA and CDR2 FQGTGA. The CDR3 has 16 residues. CDR3 sequence: CASSSNPGQAPGTQYF.